A selection of T cell receptor beta chains follows, all from one sample in a study of technical replicates of blood from a few donors. The data were produced by immunoSEQ multiplex PCR, yet TCRdb's version contains in-frame clones alone and is incomplete. The table includes under 8,500 clones, roughly 90% detected once. Input material: PBMCs. These receptors all come from a human donor in good health. Both conserved end residues are part of each CDR3. D genes are given only for firm matches. The size of a clone is reported for some rows only, either as once, few or many, or as a class for expanded clones.

V,D,size,J,DNA,CDR3
TRBV28,TRBD1,.,TRBJ1-2,TGTGCCAGCAGTTTAGGACAGGGTCGGTATGGCTACACCTTC,CASSLGQGRYGYTF
TRBV7-9,.,.,TRBJ2-2,TGTGCCAGCAGCTTCAACGGGGGAGTGTCCGGGGAGCTGTTTTTT,CASSFNGGVSGELFF
TRBV7-6,.,.,TRBJ1-2,TGTGCCAGCAGCCCTAGCAGGGACAAAGCTAACTATGGCTACACCTTC,CASSPSRDKANYGYTF
TRBV5-4,.,.,TRBJ1-1,TGTGCCAGCAGCTTGCAAGTAGCCCTGAACACTGAAGCTTTCTTT,CASSLQVALNTEAFF
TRBV10-2,TRBD1,.,TRBJ2-7,TGCGCCAGCAGTGGAAATACAGGGGGCACCGACGAGCAGTACTTC,CASSGNTGGTDEQYF
TRBV6-6,.,.,TRBJ2-7,TGTGCCAGCAGTTACTCCCAGGGCAGCTACGAGCAGTACTTC,CASSYSQGSYEQYF
TRBV6-5,.,.,TRBJ1-5,TGTGCCACCTCGGCGACATTGTATCAGCCCCAGCATTTT,CATSATLYQPQHF
TRBV2,TRBD1,few,TRBJ2-2,TGTGCCAGCAGTCCAGGGGGCGCGTCGGGGGAGCTGTTTTTT,CASSPGGASGELFF
TRBV10-2,.,.,TRBJ1-4,TGCGCCAGCAGTGATTTCCTCGGTAATGAAAAACTGTTTTTT,CASSDFLGNEKLFF
TRBV7-8,.,.,TRBJ1-3,TGTGCCAGCAGCTTAGGGGGGGGAGGGTTAACTGGAAACACCATATATTTT,CASSLGGGGLTGNTIYF
TRBV10-3,.,.,TRBJ2-7,TGTGCCATCTTCTTCCCGGGACTCCAGGACGAGCAGTACTTC,CAIFFPGLQDEQYF
TRBV10-2,TRBD1,once,TRBJ1-5,TGCGCCAGCAGTGAGCTGGCAGGGGGCCCGAGCAATCAGCCCCAGCATTTT,CASSELAGGPSNQPQHF
TRBV30,.,.,TRBJ1-1,TGTGCCTGGACCAGGGTGACTGAAGCTTTCTTT,CAWTRVTEAFF
TRBV28,.,.,TRBJ2-5,TGTGCCAGCAGTTTGACTCAAGAGACCCAGTACTTC,CASSLTQETQYF